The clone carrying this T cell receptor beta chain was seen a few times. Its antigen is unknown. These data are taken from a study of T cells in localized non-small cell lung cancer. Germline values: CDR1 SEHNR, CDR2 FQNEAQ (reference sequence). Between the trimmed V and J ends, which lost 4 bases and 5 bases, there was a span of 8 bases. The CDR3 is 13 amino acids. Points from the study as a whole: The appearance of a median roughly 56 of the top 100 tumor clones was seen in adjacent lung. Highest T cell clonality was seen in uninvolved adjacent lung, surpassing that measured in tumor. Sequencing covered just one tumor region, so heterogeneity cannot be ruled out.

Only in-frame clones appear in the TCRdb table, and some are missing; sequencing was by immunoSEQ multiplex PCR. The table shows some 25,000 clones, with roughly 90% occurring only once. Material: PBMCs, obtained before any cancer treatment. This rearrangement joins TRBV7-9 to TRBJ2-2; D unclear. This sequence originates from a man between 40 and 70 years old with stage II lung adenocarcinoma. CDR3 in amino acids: CASSWGTTGELFF. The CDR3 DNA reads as TGTGCCAGCAGCTGGGGAACAACCGGGGAGCTGTTTTTT.